Shown below are 31 T cell receptor beta chains from a single sample sequenced in a study of blood T cells in healthy people across ages. A second about 6 to 12 cycle PCR used barcoded and J-beta primers. TCRdb re-derived calls from the 5' RACE reads in MiXCR, one entry per CDR3 protein. Here the sample spans around 650,000 distinct CDR3 sequences, 32% being singletons. The sample comprised blood. All receptors come from a woman at least 80 years old in good health.

This clonotype was detected a few times. The chain carries TRBV14 and TRBJ2-1, with D possibly TRBD2 on 5 matching bases. This CDR3 has 14 amino acids. The V gene's germline CDR1 is SGHDN and CDR2 FVKESK. V lost 0 bases, J lost 9 bases, and 12 bases lay in between. The CDR3 loop reads CASSQDWEFGEQFF. CDR3 sequence (DNA): TGTGCCAGCAGCCAAGACTGGGAGTTCGGTGAGCAGTTCTTC.

This clonotype was found once. The chain employs TRBV7-2 and TRBJ1-5; D not resolved. Deletions cut 1 base from V and 0 bases from J, with 13 bases between. Germline V gene data show CDR1 as SGHTA and CDR2 as FQGNSA. The CDR3 spans 17 residues. The DNA of the CDR3 is TGTGCCAGCAGCTTAGAAACAGCCAGATATAGCAATCAGCCCCAGCATTTT. Translating gives CASSLETARYSNQPQHF.

The CDR3 nucleotides read TGTGCCAGCAGCTTAAGACCGGGACTAGCGGGGGGAAGGACCGGGGAGCTGTTTTTT. It encodes CASSLRPGLAGGRTGELFF. The J gene is TRBJ2-2, the V gene TRBV7-2; 15 nucleotides match TRBD2. The V segment lost 2 bases and the J segment 5 bases; nucleotides outside the gene matches: 9. The CDR3 is 19 amino acids. CDR1 and CDR2 from the germline V gene are SGHTA and FQGNSA.

This clonotype appeared a few times. One base away lies a much larger clone, so this may be a sequencing read error. The rearrangement links TRBV6-6 to TRBJ2-6; no clear D. The V gene's germline CDR1 is MNHNY and CDR2 SVGAGI (reference sequence). The CDR3 contains 15 residues. Trimming pared 5 bases from V and 2 bases from J, leaving 10 bases between. The CDR3 nucleotides read TGTGCCAGCAGTCCCCCCGGGCCTGGGGCCAACGTCCTGACTTTC. Its translation is CASSPPGPGANVLTF.

This clonotype was counted many times. The rearrangement links TRBV5-1 to TRBJ2-7; 8 bases agree with TRBD2. Germline-derived CDR1 and CDR2 are SGHRS and YFSETQ. This CDR3 comprises 19 residues. The V gene end was trimmed by 5 bases and the J gene end by 0 bases; junction bases not matched to a gene: 19. DNA for the CDR3: TGCGCCAGCAGGGAAGACGAAGTAGCGGGGCCTTTTAGCTCCTACGAGCAGTACTTC. Its translation: CASREDEVAGPFSSYEQYF.

CDR3 nucleotides: TGCGCCAGCAGCGCGTCCGGACAGATGGGAGAGACCCAGTACTTC. The encoded protein is CASSASGQMGETQYF. This chain uses TRBV5-1 with TRBJ2-7; tentatively, D is TRBD1 (6 bases). The closer fit of TRBJ2-5 to the DNA end suggests the J call may be wrong. Germline lookup yields CDR1 SGHRS and CDR2 YFSETQ. This CDR3 is 15 amino acids long.

In regard to this clonotype: At one of its ends the junction is not consistent with the germline gene, which may arise from a read error. The gene calls are TRBV4-2 and TRBJ2-3; possibly TRBD1 or TRBD2 for D (5 bases each). Germline CDR1 reads LGHNA; CDR2 reads YNFKEQ. This CDR3 is 17 amino acids long. CDR3 amino acids: CTSNQADGTGLRDTRYF. The CDR3 nucleotides read TGTACCAGTAATCAAGCTGACGGGACCGGACTGAGAGATACGCGGTATTTT.

There are a few counts of this clonotype. The chain is built from TRBV30 and TRBJ2-2; 7 positions agree with TRBD1. CDR1 GTSNPN and CDR2 SVGIG come from the germline V gene (reference sequence). The ends lost 7 bases at V and 6 bases at J; junction bases unmatched: 14. The CDR3 length is 15 residues. The CDR3 here is CAYHSGTAGAGELFF. Here the CDR3 DNA reads TGTGCCTACCATTCCGGGACAGCCGGGGCCGGGGAGCTGTTTTTT.

For this clonotype: Just one base apart from a much larger clone, this may be a read error. The chain recombines TRBV6-5 with TRBJ2-5; weak D call: TRBD1 (5 bases). Trimming left V 2 bases short and J 9 bases short, with 16 bases between. Germline-derived CDR1 and CDR2 are MNHEY and SVGAGI. The CDR3 has 14 amino acids. This CDR3 is CASSYGAGREAQYF. For the CDR3, the DNA is TGTGCCAGCAGTTACGGGGCAGGTCGTGAGGCCCAGTACTTC.

This clonotype has a handful of counts. V is TRBV20-1 and J is TRBJ1-5, with 7 positions matching TRBD1. This CDR3 is built from 15 residues. CDR1 is DFQATT, CDR2 SNEGSKA, per germline (reference sequence). V lost 5 bases to trimming and J lost 3 bases; unmatched junction nucleotides: 10. The CDR3 loop is CSAELGGQNNQPQHF. The DNA for the CDR3 is TGCAGTGCTGAACTAGGGGGACAGAACAATCAGCCCCAGCATTTT.

This rearrangement joins TRBV6-1 to TRBJ1-1; 9 bases align to TRBD1. Trimming took 3 bases from V and 4 from J; bases not matched to a gene: 3. Germline-derived CDR1 and CDR2 are MNHNS and SASEGT. The CDR3 contains 14 residues. CDR3 sequence: CASSEMTGGTEAFF. CDR3 nucleotides: TGTGCCAGCAGTGAGATGACAGGGGGCACTGAAGCTTTCTTT.

This chain uses TRBV5-5 with TRBJ2-6; 8 bases align to TRBD1. Germline values: CDR1 SGHKS, CDR2 YYEKEE (reference sequence). CDR3 length equals 19 residues. Trimming removed 2 bases from V and 0 bases from J; junction bases left unmatched: 10. CDR3 sequence (DNA): TGTGCCAGCAGCTTACCCGCGGGACAGGTCCTCTCTGGGGCCAACGTCCTGACTTTC. Translating gives CASSLPAGQVLSGANVLTF.

This clonotype was detected ten times or more. The chain has TRBV5-1 and TRBJ2-7; 8 bases map to TRBD1. Germline V lookup: CDR1 SGHRS, CDR2 YFSETQ. The junction had 14 bases not matched to a gene; V was cut back by 1 base and J by 5 bases. The CDR3 sequence is 17 residues long. This CDR3 is CASSLRGGWTGSHEQYF. The CDR3 nucleotides are TGCGCCAGCAGCTTGCGAGGGGGCTGGACAGGGTCCCACGAGCAGTACTTC.

The chain joins TRBV4-3 to TRBJ1-1; no clear D. V dropped 0 bases and J dropped 3 bases, with 14 bases sitting between them. The CDR3 loop spans 16 amino acids. The germline CDR1 and CDR2 sequences are LGHNA and YSLEER. This CDR3 reads CASSQDAGLGDTEAFF. Written as DNA, the CDR3 is TGCGCCAGCAGCCAAGACGCGGGTTTGGGCGACACTGAAGCTTTCTTT.

This clonotype is medium-sized in the sample. V is TRBV5-1 and J is TRBJ2-5; tentative D call: TRBD2 (6 bases). V lost 0 bases and J 1 base, leaving 7 bases between the germline ends. The CDR3 is made up of 14 amino acids. CDR1 is SGHRS and CDR2 is YFSETQ in the germline V gene. CDR3 nucleotide sequence: TGCGCCAGCAGCTTGGGGGGGGTCCAAGAGACCCAGTACTTC. Amino acid sequence: CASSLGGVQETQYF.

This clonotype came up a few times. This sequence may be a read error, since a much larger clone differs from it by one base. The CDR3, as DNA: TGTGCCAGCAGCTGGGGGCTAAACATTCGGTACTTC. Translating it yields CASSWGLNIRYF. The chain links TRBV5-6 to TRBJ2-4, with D tentatively TRBD1 (6 bases). Per the germline V gene, CDR1 is SGHDT and CDR2 is YYEEEE. The CDR3 loop spans 12 amino acids.

The chain uses TRBV4-2 and TRBJ1-2, with D perhaps TRBD1 (5 bases). This CDR3 contains 12 residues. The ends were cut back, 6 bases at V and 7 bases at J, with 12 bases in the middle. The V gene's germline CDR1 is LGHNA and CDR2 YNFKEQ. As DNA, the CDR3 is TGTGCCAGCAGTTCTTCAGGGTTTGGCTACACCTTC. The encoded protein is CASSSSGFGYTF.

This clonotype was recorded once. The chain recombines TRBV29-1 with TRBJ2-1; 7 bases fit TRBD1. The CDR3 spans 15 residues. CDR1 is SQVTM and CDR2 is ANQGSEA in the germline V gene. V dropped 5 bases and J dropped 8; count of bases not matched to a gene: 15. The CDR3 protein is CSVSPRQGVSDEQFF. The CDR3 nucleotides read TGCAGCGTTAGTCCTCGACAGGGAGTTAGCGATGAGCAGTTCTTC.

With respect to this clonotype: A much larger clone sits a single nucleotide away, making a read error possible. The gene calls are TRBV7-3 and TRBJ1-2; D is perhaps TRBD1 (5 bases). The CDR3 is made up of 15 amino acids. The germline V gene has CDR1 SGHTA and CDR2 FQGTGA. V was pared by 1 base and J by 8 bases, with 17 bases between. CDR3 sequence reads: CASSLKAGQGSGYTF. CDR3 DNA: TGTGCCAGCAGCTTAAAAGCGGGCCAGGGTTCGGGCTACACCTTC. Variable domain in full (rest from reference TRBV7-3 and TRBJ1-2): GAGVSQTPSNKVTEKGKYVELRCDPISGHTALYWYRQSLGQGPEFLIYFQGTGAADDSGLPNDRFFAVRPEGSVSTLKIQRTERGDSAVYLCASSLKAGQGSGYTFGSGTRLTVV.

The table lists this clonotype with many counts. The chain has TRBV7-2 and TRBJ1-2; 9 nucleotides line up with TRBD1. The V gene end was trimmed by 5 bases and the J gene end by 8 bases; junction bases not matched to a gene: 9. In germline, CDR1 is SGHTA, CDR2 FQGNSA. This CDR3 comprises 14 residues. The CDR3 bases are TGTGCCAGCAGCCCGGGGACAGGGCCGGGCGGCTACACCTTC. Amino acids: CASSPGTGPGGYTF. Full variable domain (outside the CDR3, taken from reference TRBV7-2 and TRBJ1-2): GAGVSQSPSNKVTEKGKDVELRCDPISGHTALYWYRQSLGQGLEFLIYFQGNSAPDKSGLPSDRFSAERTGGSVSTLTIQRTQQEDSAVYLCASSPGTGPGGYTFGSGTRLTVV.

This clonotype was seen ten or more times. The DNA of the CDR3 is TGCGCCAGCAGCTTGGCCACTGGGGTAATGAACACTGAAGCTTTCTTT. Protein: CASSLATGVMNTEAFF. V usage is TRBV5-1 and J usage is TRBJ1-1; D not certain. The CDR3 is made up of 16 amino acids. Trimming left V 0 bases short and J 0 bases short, with 12 bases between. Germline V gene sequence: CDR1 SGHRS, CDR2 YFSETQ.

In this sample, this clonotype turned up many times. The chain uses TRBV27 and TRBJ1-6, with D tentatively TRBD1 (5 bases). Germline CDR1 MNHEY, CDR2 SMNVEV (reference sequence). V dropped 1 base and J dropped 0 bases, with 16 bases sitting between them. The CDR3 has 19 residues. CDR3 loop: CASSLLVLAGSSYNSPLHF. The CDR3 region has the DNA TGTGCCAGCAGTTTATTGGTCCTCGCAGGGAGCTCCTATAATTCACCCCTCCACTTT.

Ten or more counts support this clonotype. J is TRBJ2-7 and V is TRBV24-1; no definite D call. CDR1 and CDR2 (germline): KGHDR, SFDVKD. The CDR3 has 11 residues. Trimming took 3 bases from V and 5 from J, leaving 4 bases between them. In DNA form, the CDR3 reads TGTGCCACCAGTGATAGGCACGAGCAGTACTTC. Amino acids: CATSDRHEQYF.

The chain links TRBV20-1 to TRBJ1-4; D unclear. V was shortened by 4 bases and J by 5 bases, with 14 bases between the two germline ends. Germline V CDR1 and CDR2: DFQATT, SNEGSKA (reference sequence). The CDR3 has 14 residues. CDR3 DNA: TGCAGTGCTATTCGGGATGGAGGGAATGAAAAACTGTTTTTT. This translates into CSAIRDGGNEKLFF.

The rearrangement joins TRBV6-1 to TRBJ2-5; 8 positions match TRBD2. In germline, CDR1 is MNHNS, CDR2 SASEGT. CDR3 size: 17 residues. V gave up 6 bases and J gave up 3 bases; unmatched junction bases: 15. Here the CDR3 reads CASRASLWTSQKETQYF. DNA of the CDR3: TGTGCCAGCAGGGCGTCTCTCTGGACTAGCCAAAAAGAGACCCAGTACTTC.

This clonotype has ten or more counts. In DNA form, the CDR3 reads TGTGCCAGCAGCTCGATCCCAGGGGAAGAGACCCAGTACTTC. Its translation is CASSSIPGEETQYF. The rearrangement joins TRBV7-9 to TRBJ2-5; D may be TRBD1 (6 bases). The V end lost 4 bases, the J end lost 3 bases, and 12 bases lay between the germline ends. CDR3 size: 14 residues. The V gene's germline CDR1 is SEHNR and CDR2 FQNEAQ (reference sequence).

This chain uses TRBV7-2 with TRBJ1-2, with D tentatively TRBD1 (5 bases). In germline, CDR1 is SGHTA, CDR2 FQGNSA. V was cut by 1 base and J by 3 bases, with 12 bases left in between. There are 15 residues in the CDR3. The CDR3 DNA reads as TGTGCCAGCAGCTTAGGGGGGGGATTGCACTATGGCTACACCTTC. Translated: CASSLGGGLHYGYTF. The variable domain in full, completed from reference TRBV7-2 and TRBJ1-2, reads GAGVSQSPSNKVTEKGKDVELRCDPISGHTALYWYRQSLGQGLEFLIYFQGNSAPDKSGLPSDRFSAERTGGSVSTLTIQRTQQEDSAVYLCASSLGGGLHYGYTFGSGTRLTVV.

At least ten counts were recorded for this clonotype. This rearrangement joins TRBV30 to TRBJ2-1; D possibly uses TRBD1 or TRBD2 (5 bases each). The germline gives CDR1 GTSNPN, CDR2 SVGIG (reference sequence). Trimming took 3 bases from V and 6 from J, leaving 18 bases between them. CDR3 length: 15 residues. The CDR3 loop is CAWSATLRGGNEQFF. For the CDR3, the DNA is TGTGCCTGGAGCGCTACCCTTCGGGGCGGCAATGAGCAGTTCTTC. Looking up the rest from reference TRBV30 and TRBJ2-1 gives the full variable domain: SQTIHQWPATLVQPVGSPLSLECTVEGTSNPNLYWYRQAAGRGLQLLFYSVGIGQISSEVPQNLSASRPQDRQFILSSKKLLLSDSGFYLCAWSATLRGGNEQFFGPGTRLTVL.

The chain couples TRBV29-1 to TRBJ1-3; D is ambiguous. Trimming left V 4 bases short and J 0 bases short, with 7 bases between. The CDR3 covers 13 residues. The germline CDR1 and CDR2 sequences are SQVTM and ANQGSEA. The CDR3: CSVVESSGNTIYF. The CDR3 bases are TGCAGCGTTGTAGAGAGCTCTGGAAACACCATATATTTT.

This chain uses TRBV2 with TRBJ1-5, with no clear D. CDR1 and CDR2 (germline): SNHLY, FYNNEI. V dropped 7 bases and J dropped 0 bases, with 13 bases sitting between them. The CDR3 runs to 15 residues. CDR3 in DNA: TGTGCCAGCATGGGCGGAGAAAATAGCAATCAGCCCCAGCATTTT. It is translated as CASMGGENSNQPQHF.

This clonotype was detected many times. The chain recombines TRBV15 with TRBJ2-5, with 7 nucleotides matching TRBD2. CDR3 length: 16 amino acids. CDR1 and CDR2 (germline): LNHNV, YYDKDF (reference sequence). Losses at the gene ends were 3 bases for V and 0 bases for J; bases not matched to a gene: 7. DNA for the CDR3: TGTGCCACCAGCAGCGGGACTAACCCAAACCAAGAGACCCAGTACTTC. It translates to CATSSGTNPNQETQYF. Based on the CDR3 plus reference TRBV15 and TRBJ2-5, the full variable domain is DAMVIQNPRYQVTQFGKPVTLSCSQTLNHNVMYWYQQKSSQAPKLLFHYYDKDFNNEADTPDNFQSRRPNTSFCFLDIRSPGLGDTAMYLCATSSGTNPNQETQYFGPGTRLLVL.